Below are 29 T cell receptor beta chains sequenced from a single sample in a study of blood T cell repertoires in COVID-19. Measured with immunoSEQ multiplex PCR; TCRdb has only the in-frame clones, and not every one. This repertoire shows 120,000 to 150,000 clones, around 90% found once; its top ten account for more than 0.8%. The sample taken for sequencing was peripheral blood. The receptors here all came from a woman aged 50 to 60 with acute or convalescent COVID-19.

This chain links TRBV5-1 with TRBJ1-1, with TRBD1 as a possible D gene (6 bases). In germline, CDR1 is SGHRS, CDR2 YFSETQ. CDR3 length: 13 amino acids. V dropped 3 bases and J dropped 8 bases, with 14 bases sitting between them. Written as DNA, the CDR3 is TGCGCCAGCAGCTGGGGACCCACAGGGGAAGCTTTCTTT. It translates to CASSWGPTGEAFF.

This chain joins TRBV15 and TRBJ2-6, with 7 positions matching TRBD2. V trimming: 5 bases; J trimming: 0 bases; junction bases outside the gene matches: 10. The CDR3 length is 18 residues. Germline CDR1 LNHNV, CDR2 YYDKDF (reference sequence). The CDR3 loop is CATSVPGGSTSGANVLTF. For the CDR3, the DNA is TGTGCCACCAGCGTACCGGGGGGATCCACCTCTGGGGCCAACGTCCTGACTTTC.

The chain uses TRBV6-6 and TRBJ1-2; 8 bases are a match to TRBD1. The V and J ends lost 8 bases and 2 bases, in that order; junction bases with no gene match: 4. Germline CDR1 and CDR2: MNHNY and SVGAGI (reference sequence). The CDR3 contains 13 residues. CDR3 loop: CASCRTGNYGYTF. The DNA of the CDR3 is TGTGCCAGCTGCCGGACAGGGAACTATGGCTACACCTTC.

As to this clone: Additional DNA sequences in this sample encode the identical CDR3. This chain links TRBV6-5 with TRBJ1-1; weak D call: TRBD1 (5 bases). V was cut by 7 bases and J by 1 base, with 10 bases left in between. The CDR3 spans 13 residues. In germline, CDR1 is MNHEY, CDR2 SVGAGI. The CDR3 region is CASTREGNTEAFF. The CDR3 nucleotides are TGTGCCAGCACCAGGGAGGGGAACACTGAAGCTTTCTTT.

This chain connects TRBV3-1 (or the pseudogene TRBV3-2) to TRBJ1-5; 8 bases are a match to TRBD1. Germline CDR1 and CDR2: LGHDT and YNNKEL (reference sequence). V trimming: 0 bases; J trimming: 7 bases; junction bases outside the gene matches: 11. CDR3 length: 17 amino acids. The CDR3: CASSQDQDRVEEQPQHF. CDR3 DNA: TGTGCCAGCAGCCAAGATCAGGACAGGGTGGAGGAGCAGCCCCAGCATTTT.

V usage is TRBV28 and J usage is TRBJ2-1; possibly TRBD1 for D (6 bases). CDR1 is MDHEN, CDR2 SYDVKM, per germline. V lost 6 bases, J lost 8 bases, and 11 bases lay in between. The CDR3 contains 12 residues. The CDR3 DNA reads as TGTGCCAGCAGGGTACAGGGAGATGAGCAGTTCTTC. Amino acid sequence: CASRVQGDEQFF. Together with reference TRBV28 and TRBJ2-1, the CDR3 gives the full variable domain: DVKVTQSSRYLVKRTGEKVFLECVQDMDHENMFWYRQDPGLGLRLIYFSYDVKMKEKGDIPEGYSVSREKKERFSLILESASTNQTSMYLCASRVQGDEQFFGPGTRLTVL.

This clone was observed a handful of times. The genes are TRBV7-8 and TRBJ1-1; D is undetermined. The CDR3 contains 12 residues. V lost 5 bases to trimming and J lost 11 bases, with 15 bases between them. Germline V lookup: CDR1 SGHVS, CDR2 FQNEAQ. As DNA, the CDR3 is TGTGCCAGCAGCCCAGGCGGAGGAGCGGCTTTCTTT. This translates into CASSPGGGAAFF.

V gene TRBV27 combines with J gene TRBJ2-1, with TRBD2 identical over 10 bases. The CDR3 runs to 18 residues. With V trimmed by 3 bases and J by 12 bases, 20 bases remained unmatched. Germline loops: CDR1 MNHEY, CDR2 SMNVEV (reference sequence). The CDR3 DNA follows: TGTGCCAGCAGTTTTATTGAGGCCCGGGGTACAAAGCGGGAGGGGCAGTTCTTC. Residues: CASSFIEARGTKREGQFF.

J is TRBJ2-1 and V is TRBV6-4; 10 bases are shared with TRBD2. The ends lost 4 bases at V and 9 bases at J; junction bases unmatched: 15. Germline CDR1 is MRHNA and CDR2 is SNTAGT. This CDR3 spans 17 amino acids. DNA for the CDR3: TGTGCCAGCAGTGCCTCGAGCCTAAGCGGGAGGGCCAGTGAGCAGTTCTTC. It codes for CASSASSLSGRASEQFF.

V gene TRBV7-3 combines with J gene TRBJ2-1, with 7 bases that match TRBD1. The CDR3 runs to 12 residues. CDR1 SGHTA and CDR2 FQGTGA come from the germline V gene. J was trimmed by 7 bases and V by 5 bases; bases with no gene match: 2. CDR3 sequence: CASSPGGNEQFF. The CDR3 coding sequence is TGTGCCAGCAGCCCAGGGGGAAATGAGCAGTTCTTC.

The V gene is TRBV3-1 (or the pseudogene TRBV3-2), the J gene TRBJ1-2; TRBD1 aligns across 7 bases. Germline values: CDR1 LGHDT, CDR2 YNNKEL (reference sequence). V shed 3 bases, J shed 7 bases, and the junction held 8 bases outside the gene matches. CDR3 length: 14 residues. The CDR3 sequence: CASSQRGEGAGYTF. The DNA of the CDR3 is TGTGCCAGCAGCCAGCGGGGAGAGGGGGCTGGCTACACCTTC.

The chain has TRBV10-1 and TRBJ1-5; no definite D call. CDR1 is WNHNN and CDR2 is SYGVQD in the germline V gene (reference sequence). The CDR3 sequence is 16 residues long. The V gene lost 3 bases and the J gene lost 3 bases, with 15 bases spanning the gap. CDR3 amino acids: CASSEGAAGSNQPQHF. The CDR3, as DNA: TGCGCCAGCAGTGAAGGTGCCGCGGGGTCCAATCAGCCCCAGCATTTT.

The chain links TRBV18 to TRBJ1-1; 9 bases match TRBD1. The V segment lost 3 bases and the J segment 5 bases; nucleotides outside the gene matches: 4. The CDR3 runs 14 residues. Germline V CDR1 and CDR2: KGHSH, LQKENI. CDR3 residues: CASSPSQGATEAFF. CDR3 DNA: TGTGCCAGCTCACCCTCACAGGGGGCTACTGAAGCTTTCTTT.

V and J are TRBV29-1 and TRBJ2-6; 9 bases match TRBD1. CDR1 and CDR2 (germline): SQVTM, ANQGSEA. V shed 5 bases and J 5 bases; nucleotides not matched to a gene: 4. The CDR3 has 14 residues. The CDR3, as DNA: TGCAGCGTTCTACAGGGGGCTAGGGCCAACGTCCTGACTTTC. Its translation is CSVLQGARANVLTF.

The V gene is TRBV5-1, the J gene TRBJ1-1; D perhaps matches TRBD1 (6 bases). The CDR3 contains 12 residues. Between the trimmed V and J ends, which lost 4 bases and 7 bases, there was a span of 11 bases. Germline CDR1 reads SGHRS; CDR2 reads YFSETQ. CDR3 residues: CASSPLQGEAFF. The CDR3 region has the DNA TGCGCCAGCAGCCCCTTACAGGGTGAAGCTTTCTTT.

The V call is TRBV7-2, the J call TRBJ2-7, with D unresolved. The CDR3 covers 13 residues. Trimming cost V 2 bases and J 3 bases, with 8 bases left between them. The germline gives CDR1 SGHTA, CDR2 FQGNSA. The CDR3 loop is CASSLSSNYEQYF. Written as DNA, the CDR3 is TGTGCCAGCAGCTTATCAAGCAACTACGAGCAGTACTTC.

V and J are TRBV7-2 and TRBJ1-5; possibly TRBD1 for D (5 bases). Germline CDR1 SGHTA, CDR2 FQGNSA. The length of the CDR3 is 15 residues. V was clipped by 2 bases and J by 2 bases, with 10 bases between them. CDR3 DNA sequence: TGTGCCAGCAGCTTACAGGGATCGGGCAATCAGCCCCAGCATTTT. Protein: CASSLQGSGNQPQHF.

This clone was seen at least ten times. J is TRBJ1-6 and V is TRBV12-5, with D possibly being TRBD1 (6 bases). Germline loops: CDR1 LGHNT, CDR2 FRNRAP. The CDR3 contains 16 residues. Deletions cut 5 bases from V and 4 bases from J, with 15 bases between. The CDR3 sequence: CASGVQGNLYNSPLHF. CDR3 coding DNA: TGTGCTAGTGGTGTACAGGGTAACCTTTATAATTCACCCCTCCACTTT.

The V call is TRBV28, the J call TRBJ1-2; a weak D match, TRBD1 (6 bases). Trimming took off 5 bases at V and 4 bases at J, with 11 bases between the two ends. The CDR3 consists of 13 residues. Germline V lookup: CDR1 MDHEN, CDR2 SYDVKM. The CDR3: CASSARGGYGYTF. In nucleotides, the CDR3 is TGTGCCAGCAGTGCCCGAGGGGGCTATGGCTACACCTTC.

This sequence joins TRBV24-1 and TRBJ2-1; the match to TRBD2 covers 8 bases. The CDR3 length is 13 residues. CDR1 is KGHDR, CDR2 SFDVKD, per germline. J lost 7 bases, V lost 6 bases, and 4 bases had no gene match. In nucleotides, the CDR3 is TGTGCCACCAGTACCAGCGGGAGAAATGAGCAGTTCTTC. Its protein product is CATSTSGRNEQFF.

J is TRBJ1-6 and V is TRBV13; D is uncertain. The V gene lost 5 bases and the J gene lost 5 bases, with 13 bases spanning the gap. Germline values: CDR1 PRHDT, CDR2 FYEKMQ (reference sequence). The CDR3 loop spans 15 amino acids. The CDR3 DNA reads as TGTGCCAGCAGCCGGAGGCCAGATAATAATTCACCCCTCCACTTT. Residues: CASSRRPDNNSPLHF.

The chain combines TRBV7-9 with TRBJ1-2; D gene ambiguous. Germline V gene data show CDR1 as SEHNR and CDR2 as FQNEAQ (reference sequence). The CDR3 covers 13 residues. The germline V and J ends were trimmed by 5 bases and 8 bases, with 15 bases remaining between them. DNA of the CDR3: TGTGCCAGCAGCCGACCTGAACTAAGCGGCTACACCTTC. It codes for CASSRPELSGYTF. Looking up the rest from reference TRBV7-9 and TRBJ1-2 gives the full variable domain: DTGVSQNPRHKITKRGQNVTFRCDPISEHNRLYWYRQTLGQGPEFLTYFQNEAQLEKSRLLSDRFSAERPKGSFSTLEIQRTEQGDSAMYLCASSRPELSGYTFGSGTRLTVV.

The chain has TRBV4-2 and TRBJ1-2, with 9 bases lining up with TRBD1. Per germline, CDR1 LGHNA and CDR2 YNFKEQ. The V gene end was trimmed by 2 bases and the J gene end by 4 bases; junction bases not matched to a gene: 8. CDR3 length: 16 amino acids. The CDR3, as DNA: TGTGCCAGCAGCCAACCCCCCCGGACAGGGGCCTATGGCTACACCTTC. It translates to CASSQPPRTGAYGYTF.

This clone was detected only once. The genes are TRBV11-2 and TRBJ2-1, with D hard to call. Germline V gene data show CDR1 as SGHAT and CDR2 as FQNNGV. V was cut by 4 bases and J by 7 bases, with 11 bases left in between. The CDR3 sequence is 13 residues long. Here the CDR3 reads CASSSASRNEQFF. The DNA for the CDR3 is TGTGCCAGCAGCTCGGCATCGCGGAATGAGCAGTTCTTC.

The V gene is TRBV7-7, the J gene TRBJ2-1; TRBD2 aligns across 13 bases. The CDR3 sequence is 16 residues long. V shed 6 bases and J 7 bases; nucleotides not matched to a gene: 9. The germline gives CDR1 SSHAT, CDR2 FNYEAQ (reference sequence). The CDR3 region has the DNA TGTGCCAGCAGTCCGGGACTAGCGGGGCAGACAAATGAGCAGTTCTTC. It specifies CASSPGLAGQTNEQFF.

The V call is TRBV11-2, the J call TRBJ2-7; possible D gene TRBD2, 6 bases. The CDR3 runs to 16 residues. Trimming took 0 bases from V and 2 from J, leaving 14 bases between them. Looked up from germline, CDR1 is SGHAT and CDR2 is FQNNGV. DNA for the CDR3: TGTGCCAGCAGCTTAGATAGGGCTAGCGTCCCCTACGAGCAGTACTTC. Protein: CASSLDRASVPYEQYF.

This clone was detected only once. The chain employs TRBV2 and TRBJ2-1; 7 bases are a match to TRBD2. V was pared by 8 bases and J by 1 base, with 5 bases of the junction left unmatched. The CDR3 has 14 amino acids. The V gene's germline CDR1 is SNHLY and CDR2 FYNNEI. This chain's CDR3 is CASLAGVSYNEQFF. CDR3 DNA sequence: TGTGCCAGCTTAGCGGGCGTTTCCTACAATGAGCAGTTCTTC.

The chain joins TRBV5-5 to TRBJ1-2; TRBD1 aligns across 9 bases. The V and J ends lost 2 bases and 6 bases, in that order; junction bases with no gene match: 5. The germline CDR1 and CDR2 sequences are SGHKS and YYEKEE (reference sequence). This CDR3 has 14 residues. The CDR3 bases are TGTGCCAGCAGCTTCTACAGGGGGCGCGATGGCTACACCTTC. It is translated as CASSFYRGRDGYTF.

CDR3 DNA: TGCAGCGTTGAAGTGTTTAGCGGGGGCGTATCCTACAATGAGCAGTTCTTC. Translating gives CSVEVFSGGVSYNEQFF. This chain links TRBV29-1 with TRBJ2-1, with TRBD2 matching 9 bases. The J segment lost 1 base and the V segment lost 1 base, leaving 8 bases of the junction unmatched. This CDR3 spans 17 amino acids. The V gene's germline CDR1 is SQVTM and CDR2 ANQGSEA.